These T cell receptor beta chains were read from a single sample in a study of shared clonotypes between healthy human individuals. Method: immunoSEQ multiplex PCR; TCRdb's copy keeps in-frame clones and lacks some. The repertoire includes roughly 1,600,000 clones, roughly 98.5% of them detected once, and approximately 0.4% sits in the top ten. Sequenced material: naive CD4+ T cells sorted from blood. The receptors stem from a man aged 30 to 45 in good health. CDR3s include the opening cysteine and the closing phenylalanine or tryptophan. Fields, in order: V gene, CDR3 protein.

v_call: TRBV9
cdr3_aa: CASSVDLTGELFF

v_call: TRBV27
cdr3_aa: CASSSPALAGVSNEQFF

v_call: TRBV2
cdr3_aa: CASTARGVGSYEQYF

v_call: TRBV18
cdr3_aa: CASSLGASTDTQYF

v_call: TRBV7-3
cdr3_aa: CASSASYEQYF

v_call: TRBV5-1
cdr3_aa: CASRTESGINNEQFF

v_call: TRBV28
cdr3_aa: CASSFGGSPGQPQHF

v_call: TRBV28
cdr3_aa: CASSFMGSGPRADTQYF

v_call: TRBV9
cdr3_aa: CASSARDRGVDTEAFF

v_call: TRBV11-2
cdr3_aa: CASRGIREFNNEQFF

v_call: TRBV27
cdr3_aa: CASSQGGAARGYTF

v_call: TRBV14
cdr3_aa: CASSQDWRRTDEQYF

v_call: TRBV13
cdr3_aa: CASSLGESSYEQYF

v_call: TRBV13
cdr3_aa: CASSLPGLAGGLYF

v_call: TRBV5-1
cdr3_aa: CASSYGLAGEETQYF

v_call: TRBV15
cdr3_aa: CATSRVLAGDEQFF

v_call: TRBV27
cdr3_aa: CASGPEQFF

v_call: TRBV5-1
cdr3_aa: CASSLVASGSSYNEQFF

v_call: TRBV27
cdr3_aa: CASSGGEKNPLNQPQHF

v_call: TRBV11-2
cdr3_aa: CASSRLVGNEQFF

v_call: TRBV5-1
cdr3_aa: CASSLQGQETQYF

v_call: TRBV6-5
cdr3_aa: CASSYGDSGRFEQFF

v_call: TRBV5-1
cdr3_aa: CASSLVGTNTGELFF

v_call: TRBV7-6
cdr3_aa: CASSLTGMNTGELFF

v_call: TRBV5-6
cdr3_aa: CASSFRDGPANYGYTF

v_call: TRBV7-9
cdr3_aa: CASSLLGGPNTEAFF

v_call: TRBV5-6
cdr3_aa: CASSPPRGASETQYF

v_call: TRBV7-8
cdr3_aa: CASSLRTGGASDTQYF

v_call: TRBV14
cdr3_aa: CASSQSAAYYEQYF

v_call: TRBV13
cdr3_aa: CASSSRLAGDYEQYF

v_call: TRBV30
cdr3_aa: CAWDGPDEKLFF

v_call: TRBV5-4
cdr3_aa: CASSQRGRLEGNTIYF

v_call: TRBV7-2
cdr3_aa: CASSQRQSRADTQYF

v_call: TRBV5-1
cdr3_aa: CASSRPGEDTQYF

v_call: TRBV28
cdr3_aa: CASSSISALYSQPQHF

v_call: TRBV19
cdr3_aa: CASSSTRAGVGPTEAFF

v_call: TRBV5-5
cdr3_aa: CASSPGLSRGGSYGYTF

v_call: TRBV7-2
cdr3_aa: CASSLGVAWNEQFF

v_call: TRBV6-6
cdr3_aa: CASSYGLGHPDGYTF

v_call: TRBV28
cdr3_aa: CASRETGRGGRNTEAFF

v_call: TRBV4-3
cdr3_aa: CASSQVSAGTRPDTQYF

v_call: TRBV7-1
cdr3_aa: CASSSYYEQYF

v_call: TRBV27
cdr3_aa: CASTNWGRANTGELFF

v_call: TRBV18
cdr3_aa: CASSRHPGEEKLFF

v_call: TRBV29-1
cdr3_aa: CSAKVRAGADEQYF

v_call: TRBV19
cdr3_aa: CASSIRGLVTTQQFF

v_call: TRBV5-1
cdr3_aa: CASSDQGGRWGYTF

v_call: TRBV28
cdr3_aa: CASSLDPGGLPYEQYF

v_call: TRBV28
cdr3_aa: CASSVTPGTYEQYF